These 2 T cell receptor beta chains were sequenced from one sample in a study of read filtering for tumor transcriptome and immune sequencing. From 300 to 450 ng of RNA, a library with molecular barcoded alpha/delta and beta/gamma adaptors was made. TCRdb redid the calling of the reads with MiXCR, one entry per CDR3 protein. The table has about 130,000 distinct CDR3 sequences, 10% to 15% seen once. Sequenced material: a population of CD138-negative cells sorted from bone marrow. The receptors were sampled from a donor aged 40 or older with multiple myeloma.

Comment on this clonotype: A much larger clone is a single base away; this may be a read error. The genes are TRBV6-5 and TRBJ2-7; 12 bases are shared with TRBD1. The germline CDR1 and CDR2 sequences are MNHEY and SVGAGI. CDR3 size: 17 residues. V gave up 6 bases and J gave up 2 bases; unmatched junction bases: 11. CDR3 in amino acids: CASSRVWGQGATYEQYF. The CDR3 bases are TGTGCCAGCAGCAGGGTTTGGGGACAGGGGGCAACCTACGAGCAGTACTTC.

V gene TRBV7-3 combines with J gene TRBJ2-5; tentative D call: TRBD1 (7 bases). V was shortened by 2 bases and J by 5 bases, with 18 bases between the two germline ends. The CDR3 sequence is 16 residues long. Germline V gene data show CDR1 as SGHTA and CDR2 as FQGTGA. The CDR3 here is CASSLRGGGLAETQYF. CDR3 in DNA: TGTGCCAGCAGCTTACGTGGAGGGGGCTTGGCGGAGACCCAGTACTTC.